The 5 T cell receptor beta chains reported below all come from one sample, sequenced in a study of blood T cell repertoires in COVID-19. TCRdb's copy holds only in-frame clones and misses some; the assay was immunoSEQ multiplex PCR. Of roughly 150,000 clones listed, around 84% are singletons. The sample comprised peripheral blood. Receptor source: a woman aged 45-65 years with acute or convalescent COVID-19.

Concerning this clone itself: The DNA is left out, because the CDR3 cannot be placed on it with certainty; the CDR3 is given as TCRdb lists it. The chain couples TRBV7-2 to TRBJ2-5; TRBD1, as called in the table, went unchecked against the DNA. Per germline, CDR1 SGHTA and CDR2 FQGNSA. The CDR3 is 13 residues long, ends included. The CDR3 here is CASSFLWDRTSYF.

The gene calls are TRBV5-1 and TRBJ2-7; D might be TRBD2 (7 bases). V was trimmed by 0 bases and J by 5 bases, leaving 15 bases between them. The germline CDR1 and CDR2 sequences are SGHRS and YFSETQ. This CDR3 contains 15 residues. The CDR3 coding sequence is TGCGCCAGCAGCTTGGGACGGGGGGCCCGGGACGAGCAGTACTTC. Encoded protein: CASSLGRGARDEQYF.

The genes are TRBV4-3 and TRBJ2-2, with TRBD2 matching over 12 bases. V lost 5 bases, J lost 4 bases, and 5 bases stayed unmatched. The CDR3 has 16 residues. Germline-derived CDR1 and CDR2 are LGHNA and YSLEER. CDR3 protein: CASSMPGLAGTGELFF. CDR3 nucleotide sequence: TGCGCCAGCAGCATGCCGGGACTAGCGGGCACCGGGGAGCTGTTTTTT.

This sequence joins TRBV5-5 and TRBJ1-3; D is perhaps TRBD1 (6 bases). With 4 bases removed from V and 6 bases from J, the gap between germline ends came to 14 bases. This CDR3 region has 14 residues. The germline V gene encodes CDR1 SGHKS and CDR2 YYEKEE (reference sequence). CDR3 DNA sequence: TGTGCCAGCAGCAAGGACAGTCTTGCAAACACCATATATTTT. This sequence encodes CASSKDSLANTIYF.

J is TRBJ2-5 and V is TRBV7-2; TRBD2 matches 11 bases. The CDR3 spans 16 residues. V shed 1 base, J shed 5 bases, and the junction held 6 bases outside the gene matches. Germline V CDR1 and CDR2: SGHTA, FQGNSA. CDR3 coding DNA: TGTGCCAGCAGCTTAGTTCAGTCTAGCGGGGGGGAGACCCAGTACTTC. This gives the protein CASSLVQSSGGETQYF. Combining the CDR3 with reference TRBV7-2 and TRBJ2-5 gives the whole variable domain GAGVSQSPSNKVTEKGKDVELRCDPISGHTALYWYRQSLGQGLEFLIYFQGNSAPDKSGLPSDRFSAERTGGSVSTLTIQRTQQEDSAVYLCASSLVQSSGGETQYFGPGTRLLVL.